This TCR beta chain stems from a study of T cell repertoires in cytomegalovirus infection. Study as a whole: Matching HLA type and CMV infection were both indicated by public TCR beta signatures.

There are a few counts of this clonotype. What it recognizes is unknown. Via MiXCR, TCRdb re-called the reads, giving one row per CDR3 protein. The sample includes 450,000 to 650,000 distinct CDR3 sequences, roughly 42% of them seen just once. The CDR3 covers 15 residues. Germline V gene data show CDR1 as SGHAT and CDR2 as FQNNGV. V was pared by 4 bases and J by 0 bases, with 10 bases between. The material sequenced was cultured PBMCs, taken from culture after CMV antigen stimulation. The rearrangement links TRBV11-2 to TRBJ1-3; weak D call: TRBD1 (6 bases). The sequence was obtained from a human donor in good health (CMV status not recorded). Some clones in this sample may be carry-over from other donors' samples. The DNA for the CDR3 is TGTGCCAGCAGCTACAGGGACCGCTCTGGAAACACCATATATTTT. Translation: CASSYRDRSGNTIYF.